Listed here are 19 T cell receptor beta chains from one sample, sequenced in a study of early T cells in non-severe SARS-CoV-2 infection. TCRdb re-called the 5' RACE reads with MiXCR, one entry per CDR3 protein. The top ten hold 5.9% of the sample, which has about 69,000 distinct CDR3 sequences, about 10% seen once. Sequences were obtained from whole blood. These receptors originate from an adult who was a healthcare worker with PCR-confirmed SARS-CoV-2 infection or an uninfected control (not recorded which).

This clonotype has just one count. The V call is TRBV11-2, the J call TRBJ2-3; 11 nucleotides line up with TRBD2. Germline V gene lookup returns CDR1 SGHAT and CDR2 FQNNGV. The CDR3 runs 18 residues. V lost 3 bases, J lost 0 bases, and 8 bases stayed unmatched. The CDR3 is CASSFEASGGLSTDTQYF. The CDR3 DNA reads TGTGCCAGCAGCTTTGAGGCTAGCGGGGGGCTCAGCACAGATACGCAGTATTTT.

J is TRBJ2-1 and V is TRBV11-1, with TRBD2 identical over 10 bases. The CDR3 runs 13 residues. Unmatched junction bases numbered 0, after V lost 3 bases and J lost 7 bases. CDR1 and CDR2 from the germline V gene are SGHAT and FQDESV (reference sequence). The CDR3 loop reads CASSLGLANEQFF. DNA of the CDR3: TGTGCCAGCAGCTTGGGACTAGCGAATGAGCAGTTCTTC.

This clonotype was counted only a few times. The V and J genes are TRBV6-1 and TRBJ2-1; the D is unclear. Germline V gene sequence: CDR1 MNHNS, CDR2 SASEGT. CDR3 length equals 12 residues. V gave up 4 bases and J gave up 3 bases, with 4 bases separating them. CDR3 coding DNA: TGTGCCAGCAGTGCATTCTACAATGAGCAGTTCTTC. Its protein product is CASSAFYNEQFF.

Ten or more counts support this clonotype. The junction shows a germline mismatch at one end, possibly a read error. The DNA of the CDR3 is TGTGCCAGCAGCCCTATAGGTTCTGAGGCCAACGTCCTGACTTTC. Amino acid sequence: CASSPIGSEANVLTF. The rearrangement joins TRBV7-3 to TRBJ2-6; D ambiguous. Looked up from germline, CDR1 is SGHTA and CDR2 is FQGTGA. The CDR3 is made up of 15 amino acids.

Comment on this clonotype: An end of the junction does not agree with germline; a read error may underlie this. This chain connects TRBV20-1 to TRBJ2-3; 12 nucleotides agree with TRBD2. The CDR3 has 18 amino acids. The V gene's germline CDR1 is DFQATT and CDR2 SNEGSKA (reference sequence). CDR3 in DNA: TGCAGTGCCGCCGGACTAGCGGGGAGGTCGGCCAGCAGAGATACGCAGTATTTT. This translates into CSAAGLAGRSASRDTQYF.

This clonotype has more than one count but fewer than ten. The chain joins TRBV18 to TRBJ2-1; TRBD1 might be the D (6 bases). In germline, CDR1 is KGHSH, CDR2 LQKENI. Trimming left V 3 bases short and J 15 bases short, with 18 bases between. The CDR3 spans 13 residues. The CDR3 DNA is TGTGCCAGCTCACCCCAGAGGACAGATCTTGGGTTCTTC. Protein sequence: CASSPQRTDLGFF. Looking up the rest from reference TRBV18 and TRBJ2-1 gives the full variable domain: NAGVMQNPRHLVRRRGQEARLRCSPMKGHSHVYWYRQLPEEGLKFMVYLQKENIIDESGMPKERFSAEFPKEGPSILRIQQVVRGDSAAYFCASSPQRTDLGFFGPGTRLTVL.

V gene TRBV28 combines with J gene TRBJ2-7, with a weak D call TRBD2 (5 bases). CDR1 MDHEN and CDR2 SYDVKM come from the germline V gene. The CDR3 has 14 residues. V was shortened by 6 bases and J by 1 base, with 13 bases between the two germline ends. CDR3 DNA sequence: TGTGCCAGCAGGTCCCCCCCGGGGTCCTACGAGCAGTACTTC. Protein sequence: CASRSPPGSYEQYF.

This clonotype was found many times. J is TRBJ2-7 and V is TRBV28, with D perhaps TRBD1 (5 bases). CDR3 length equals 14 residues. Germline V lookup: CDR1 MDHEN, CDR2 SYDVKM. V was trimmed by 3 bases and J by 3 bases, leaving 12 bases between them. CDR3 region: CASSFADISYEQYF. In DNA, the CDR3 is TGTGCCAGCAGTTTTGCGGACATCAGCTACGAGCAGTACTTC.

This clonotype occurred many times. The chain is built from TRBV18 and TRBJ1-6; TRBD1 might be the D (6 bases). The germline V gene encodes CDR1 KGHSH and CDR2 LQKENI. The V gene lost 6 bases and the J gene lost 9 bases, with 15 bases spanning the gap. The CDR3 contains 14 residues. CDR3 sequence: CASSAEGGFSPLHF. The CDR3 DNA follows: TGTGCCAGCTCCGCGGAGGGGGGCTTTTCACCCCTCCACTTT.

At least ten counts were recorded for this clonotype. The chain carries TRBV5-6 and TRBJ2-1; 10 bases map to TRBD2. Germline V CDR1 and CDR2: SGHDT, YYEEEE. V gave up 0 bases and J gave up 4 bases; unmatched junction bases: 4. This CDR3 comprises 16 residues. CDR3 region: CASSLASGRIYNEQFF. DNA for the CDR3: TGTGCCAGCAGCTTGGCTAGCGGGAGAATATACAATGAGCAGTTCTTC. The full variable domain, with the rest looked up from reference TRBV5-6 and TRBJ2-1, is DAGVTQSPTHLIKTRGQQVTLRCSPKSGHDTVSWYQQALGQGPQFIFQYYEEEERQRGNFPDRFSGHQFPNYSSELNVNALLLGDSALYLCASSLASGRIYNEQFFGPGTRLTVL.

CDR3 in amino acids: CASSSQGEKTQYF. CDR3 DNA sequence: TGCGCCAGCAGCTCACAGGGGGAGAAGACCCAGTACTTC. This rearrangement joins TRBV5-1 to TRBJ2-5; TRBD1 matches at 8 bases. The CDR3 is made up of 13 amino acids. V gave up 3 bases and J gave up 6 bases; unmatched junction bases: 4. The V gene's germline CDR1 is SGHRS and CDR2 YFSETQ.

This clonotype has a handful of counts. The chain uses TRBV11-2 and TRBJ2-1, with 8 bases that match TRBD2. The V gene end was trimmed by 4 bases and the J gene end by 2 bases; junction bases not matched to a gene: 7. Germline lookup yields CDR1 SGHAT and CDR2 FQNNGV. The CDR3 totals 16 residues. For the CDR3, the DNA is TGTGCCAGCAGCTCTTTAGCGGGAAGAACCTACAATGAGCAGTTCTTC. Translating it yields CASSSLAGRTYNEQFF.

This clonotype was seen repeatedly, ten times or more. The rearrangement links TRBV19 to TRBJ2-4; the D gene could be TRBD1 or TRBD2 (5 bases each). Trimming removed 2 bases from V and 2 bases from J, with 10 bases in between. Germline lookup yields CDR1 LNHDA and CDR2 SQIVND (reference sequence). The CDR3 extends over 15 amino acids. CDR3 DNA: TGTGCCAGTAGTATATGGGACGGCCCCAAAAACATTCAGTACTTC. It codes for CASSIWDGPKNIQYF.

The genes are TRBV2 and TRBJ2-7; 7 bases match TRBD1. Per the germline V gene, CDR1 is SNHLY and CDR2 is FYNNEI. This CDR3 has 13 amino acids. J gave up 11 bases and V 6 bases, and 13 bases lay outside the gene matches. The CDR3 region is CASSIGTVTLEYF. The DNA for the CDR3 is TGTGCCAGCAGCATCGGGACAGTAACCCTGGAGTACTTC. Full variable domain (rest looked up from reference TRBV2 and TRBJ2-7): EPEVTQTPSHQVTQMGQEVILRCVPISNHLYFYWYRQILGQKVEFLVSFYNNEISEKSEIFDDQFSVERPDGSNFTLKIRSTKLEDSAMYFCASSIGTVTLEYFGPGTRLTVT.

This clonotype was counted at least ten times. The chain employs TRBV10-3 and TRBJ2-3; D possibly matches TRBD1 or TRBD2 (5 bases each). This CDR3 has 12 residues. In germline, CDR1 is ENHRY, CDR2 SYGVKD. Trimming shortened V by 5 bases and J by 4 bases, and 7 bases separated the two germline ends. CDR3 protein: CAISQGADTQYF. CDR3 sequence (DNA): TGTGCCATCAGTCAGGGAGCAGATACGCAGTATTTT.

The sample holds a few counts of this clonotype. The J gene is TRBJ2-7, the V gene TRBV20-1; no clear D gene. The CDR3 has 15 amino acids. Trimming removed 0 bases at V and 2 bases at J, with 14 bases between. Germline V lookup: CDR1 DFQATT, CDR2 SNEGSKA (reference sequence). In DNA form, the CDR3 reads TGCAGTGCTAGAGATCACTCAGGCTCTACCTACGAGCAGTACTTC. Residues: CSARDHSGSTYEQYF.

The chain uses TRBV11-2 and TRBJ2-3, with D unresolved. Between the trimmed V and J ends, which lost 5 bases and 9 bases, there was a span of 12 bases. The CDR3 is made up of 12 amino acids. Germline-derived CDR1 and CDR2 are SGHAT and FQNNGV. CDR3 coding DNA: TGTGCCAGCAGCCCCATGCTCCCAACGCAGTATTTT. It yields the protein CASSPMLPTQYF.

The V call is TRBV29-1, the J call TRBJ1-2, with 7 bases matching TRBD1. The J segment lost 4 bases and the V segment lost 4 bases, leaving 9 bases of the junction unmatched. CDR1 is SQVTM, CDR2 ANQGSEA, per germline. The CDR3 consists of 14 residues. The DNA of the CDR3 is TGCAGCGTTGCCCACAGGACAGGCCCCTATGGCTACACCTTC. This gives the protein CSVAHRTGPYGYTF.

This clonotype appeared many times. The chain combines TRBV11-1 with TRBJ2-1; 12 nucleotides line up with TRBD2. Per the germline V gene, CDR1 is SGHAT and CDR2 is FQDESV (reference sequence). This CDR3 is built from 15 residues. V gave up 7 bases and J gave up 3 bases; unmatched junction bases: 4. The CDR3: CASKSGLAGYNEQFF. In DNA form, the CDR3 reads TGTGCCAGCAAATCGGGACTAGCGGGCTACAATGAGCAGTTCTTC.